This TCR beta chain appears in the sequencing data of a study of shared clonotypes between healthy human individuals. Regarding the study as a whole: Clonotypes which were not shared had lower generation probabilities than clonotypes that all four donors shared. Shared across four donors were around 4.7% of the naive CD4 clonotypes.

As regards this clone: Its antigen is not identified.

The CDR3 length is 15 residues. V lost 2 bases to trimming and J lost 4 bases, with 11 bases between them. CDR1 and CDR2 (germline): MDHEN, SYDVKM. How the authors handled the data: Junction-only sequences produced by ImmunoSEQ had no quality scores, so filtering differed. TCRdb's copy holds only in-frame clones and misses some; the assay was immunoSEQ multiplex PCR. The D gene and trimming were derived from the DNA, and the V and J assignments and clone size from that table. The sample consists of roughly 380,000 clones, 90% to 98% of them appearing once. Those who donated, Caucasian adults without exception, all lived in Nashville, Tennessee.

This sequence joins TRBV28 and TRBJ2-2; D uncertain. Sequencing was carried out using memory CD8+ T cells sorted from blood. This sample's subset: CD45RO+ cells pooled with CCR7-negative TemRA cells. The clonotype comes from a man aged 25-40 years in good health. CDR3 sequence: CASSLGLGSTGELFF. The CDR3 DNA reads TGTGCCAGCAGTTTAGGGCTAGGTTCCACCGGGGAGCTGTTTTTT.